Each of the 6 T cell receptor beta chains below was sequenced from the same sample in a study of T cells in Graves' hyperthyroidism and ophthalmopathy. RNA transcripts yielded amplified TCR beta CDR3 regions. HTBI primers were employed in a first-round RT-PCR of the TCR CDR3. Using its own MiXCR run on the multiplex PCR reads, TCRdb lists one record per CDR3 protein. The sample comprises 250,000 to 300,000 distinct CDR3 sequences, 15% to 20% of which are singletons, and approximately 35% rests with the top ten. The sequencing input was blood. The receptors derive from a man between 50 and 59 years old with Graves' ophthalmopathy.

This clonotype was observed many times. The V and J genes are TRBV3-1 and TRBJ2-1, with D perhaps matching TRBD2 (6 bases). The V and J ends lost 4 bases and 10 bases respectively, with 23 bases between them. CDR1 is LGHDT and CDR2 is YNNKEL in the germline V gene (reference sequence). The CDR3 runs to 16 residues. CDR3 region: CASSRLGQSSGGEQFF. The DNA for the CDR3 is TGTGCCAGCAGCCGCCTGGGGCAGTCATCCGGAGGGGAGCAGTTCTTC.

This clonotype was recorded at least ten times. The CDR3 nucleotides read TGTGCCAGCAGTTTTAGAAGGGAAATGACTGAAGCTTTCTTT. As protein: CASSFRREMTEAFF. The J gene is TRBJ1-1, the V gene TRBV28; the D is unclear. The length of the CDR3 is 14 residues. The germline V gene has CDR1 MDHEN and CDR2 SYDVKM. Trimming stripped 3 bases from V and 5 bases from J, with 13 bases between.

There are many counts of this clonotype. V and J are TRBV3-1 and TRBJ2-5, with 9 bases aligning to TRBD1. Germline CDR1 reads LGHDT; CDR2 reads YNNKEL (reference sequence). This CDR3 region has 14 residues. V shed 2 bases, J shed 5 bases, and the junction held 3 bases outside the gene matches. The CDR3 reads CASSQTGGRETQYF. DNA of the CDR3: TGTGCCAGCAGCCAAACAGGGGGCCGGGAGACCCAGTACTTC.

This rearrangement joins TRBV7-2 to TRBJ2-1; D might be TRBD1 or TRBD2, each matching 5 bases. CDR3 length equals 15 residues. The V gene's germline CDR1 is SGHTA and CDR2 FQGNSA. Trimming pared 2 bases from V and 1 base from J, leaving 9 bases between. This chain's CDR3 is CASSLWGGSYNEQFF. The CDR3, as DNA: TGTGCCAGCAGCTTATGGGGCGGGTCCTACAATGAGCAGTTCTTC.

In this sample, this clonotype turned up a few times. The chain links TRBV18 to TRBJ2-1, with 7 bases lining up with TRBD1. The junction had 18 bases not matched to a gene; V was cut back by 0 bases and J by 7 bases. CDR1 is KGHSH and CDR2 is LQKENI in the germline V gene. This CDR3 comprises 19 residues. CDR3 sequence: CASSPPYEPGTAQWNEQFF. As DNA, the CDR3 is TGTGCCAGCTCACCACCGTATGAGCCCGGGACAGCCCAGTGGAATGAGCAGTTCTTC.

This clonotype was recorded many times. The chain couples TRBV18 to TRBJ1-1; TRBD1 is a possible D gene (5 bases). Trimming shortened V by 1 base and J by 0 bases, and 6 bases separated the two germline ends. Germline CDR1 is KGHSH and CDR2 is LQKENI. The CDR3 extends over 14 amino acids. DNA of the CDR3: TGTGCCAGCTCACCACTACAGGTGAACACTGAAGCTTTCTTT. Protein sequence: CASSPLQVNTEAFF. The full variable domain, with the rest looked up from reference TRBV18 and TRBJ1-1, is NAGVMQNPRHLVRRRGQEARLRCSPMKGHSHVYWYRQLPEEGLKFMVYLQKENIIDESGMPKERFSAEFPKEGPSILRIQQVVRGDSAAYFCASSPLQVNTEAFFGQGTRLTVV.